This paragraph reports one T cell receptor (beta chain). Antigen specificity is unknown. These data originate in a study of cytomegalovirus exposure and HLA in healthy donors. Germline V lookup: CDR1 LGHNA, CDR2 YNFKEQ. The V gene lost 3 bases and the J gene lost 2 bases, with 17 bases spanning the gap. The CDR3 is made up of 17 amino acids. The PCR employed 60 Vbeta primers together with 13 Jbeta primers. The table came from immunoSEQ multiplex PCR; TCRdb's copy has only in-frame clones and leaves some out. This sample yields 35,000 to 45,000 clones, of which over 60% are seen a single time; approximately 3.5% belongs to the top ten. Study-wide findings and caveats: TCR beta chain V- and J-gene trimming was linked, in a later analysis, to a missense variant in DCLRE1C.

The chain employs TRBV4-2 and TRBJ2-1; the D gene is possibly TRBD2 (6 bases). Sequencing was done on a sample of PBMCs. The TCR sequence derives from a woman aged 30 to 39 in good health and CMV-seronegative. The CDR3 reads CASSQAPRDLPYNEQFF. Written as DNA, the CDR3 is TGTGCCAGCAGCCAGGCCCCACGGGACTTACCCTACAATGAGCAGTTCTTC.